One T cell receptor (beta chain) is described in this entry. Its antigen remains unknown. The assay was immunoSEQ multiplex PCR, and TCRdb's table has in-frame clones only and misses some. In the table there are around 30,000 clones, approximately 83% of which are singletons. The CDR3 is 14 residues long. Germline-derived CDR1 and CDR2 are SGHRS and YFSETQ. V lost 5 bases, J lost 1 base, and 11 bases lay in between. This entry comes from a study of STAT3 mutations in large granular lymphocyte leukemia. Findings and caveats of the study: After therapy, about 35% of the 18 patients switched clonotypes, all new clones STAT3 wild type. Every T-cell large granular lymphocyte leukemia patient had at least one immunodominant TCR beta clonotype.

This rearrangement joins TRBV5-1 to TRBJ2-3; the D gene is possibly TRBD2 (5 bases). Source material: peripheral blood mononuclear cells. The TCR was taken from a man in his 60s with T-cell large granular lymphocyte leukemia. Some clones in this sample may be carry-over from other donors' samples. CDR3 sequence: CASSGGSGTDTQYF. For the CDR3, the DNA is TGCGCCAGCAGTGGTGGTAGCGGCACAGATACGCAGTATTTT.